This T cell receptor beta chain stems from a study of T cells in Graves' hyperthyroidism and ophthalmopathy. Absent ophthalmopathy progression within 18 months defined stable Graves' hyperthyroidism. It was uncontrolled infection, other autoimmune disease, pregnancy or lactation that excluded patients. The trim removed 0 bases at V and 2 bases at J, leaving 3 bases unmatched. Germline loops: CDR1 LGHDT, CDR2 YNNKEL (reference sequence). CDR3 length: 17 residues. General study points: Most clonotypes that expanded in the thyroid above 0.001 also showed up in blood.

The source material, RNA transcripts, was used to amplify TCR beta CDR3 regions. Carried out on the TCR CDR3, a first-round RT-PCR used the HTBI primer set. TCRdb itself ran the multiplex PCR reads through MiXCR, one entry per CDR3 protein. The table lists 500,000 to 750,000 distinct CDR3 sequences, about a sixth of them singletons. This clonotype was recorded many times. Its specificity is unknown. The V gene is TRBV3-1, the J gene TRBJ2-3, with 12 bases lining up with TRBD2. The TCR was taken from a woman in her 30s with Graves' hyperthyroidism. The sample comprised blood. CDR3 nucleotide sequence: TGTGCCAGCAGCCAAGATCGGACTAGCGGGGACACAGATACGCAGTATTTT. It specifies CASSQDRTSGDTDTQYF.